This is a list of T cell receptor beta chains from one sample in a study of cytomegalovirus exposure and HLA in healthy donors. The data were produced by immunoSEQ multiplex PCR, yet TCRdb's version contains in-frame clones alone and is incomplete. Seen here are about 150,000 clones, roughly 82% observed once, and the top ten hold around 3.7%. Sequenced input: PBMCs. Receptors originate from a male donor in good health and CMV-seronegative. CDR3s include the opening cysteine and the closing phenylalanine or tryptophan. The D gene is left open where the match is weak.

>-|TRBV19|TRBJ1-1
TGTGCCAGTAGTCCACGAGACAGATTAGAAGCTTTCTTT
CASSPRDRLEAFF
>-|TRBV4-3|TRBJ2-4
TGCGCCAGCAGCCAAGATCGGACTTCGAGTATTCAGTACTTC
CASSQDRTSSIQYF
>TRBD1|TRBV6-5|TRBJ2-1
TGTGCCAGCAGGACGATGGACAGGTACCACAATGAGCAGTTCTTC
CASRTMDRYHNEQFF
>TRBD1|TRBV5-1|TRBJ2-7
TGCGCCAGCAGCCGGACAGGGGACTACGAGCAGTACTTC
CASSRTGDYEQYF
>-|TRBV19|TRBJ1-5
TGTGCCAGTACCTATTTTAGGGGGACAAGGGGCCGAAATCAGCCCCAGCATTTT
CASTYFRGTRGRNQPQHF
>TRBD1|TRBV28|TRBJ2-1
TGTGCCAGCACCGCGGACAGGGCCGAAAATGAGCAGTTCTTC
CASTADRAENEQFF
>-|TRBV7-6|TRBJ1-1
TGTGCCAGCAGCTTAGTCCAGGGAGGGTCGACTGAAGCTTTCTTT
CASSLVQGGSTEAFF
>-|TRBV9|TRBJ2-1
TGTGCCAGCAGCGACTTAACTAAAGCAACTTACAATGAGCAGTTCTTC
CASSDLTKATYNEQFF
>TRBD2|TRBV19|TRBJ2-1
TGTGCCAGTAGTTCGGTAGCGGGGGGTTACAATGAGCAGTTCTTC
CASSSVAGGYNEQFF
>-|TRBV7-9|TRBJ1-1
TGTGCCAGCACCTCCGGCGGGGGGACAGAAGCTTTCTTT
CASTSGGGTEAFF
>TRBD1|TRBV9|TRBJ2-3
TGTGCCAGCAGCGACAGGGGAAGTCAAGATACGCAGTATTTT
CASSDRGSQDTQYF